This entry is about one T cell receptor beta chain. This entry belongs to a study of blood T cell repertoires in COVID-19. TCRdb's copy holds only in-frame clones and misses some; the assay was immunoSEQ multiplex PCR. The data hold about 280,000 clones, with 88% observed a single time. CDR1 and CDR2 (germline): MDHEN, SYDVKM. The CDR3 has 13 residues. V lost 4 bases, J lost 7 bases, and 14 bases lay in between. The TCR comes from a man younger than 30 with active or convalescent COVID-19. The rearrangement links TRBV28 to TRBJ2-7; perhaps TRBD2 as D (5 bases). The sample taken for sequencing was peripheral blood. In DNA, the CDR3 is TGTGCCAGCAGTTCTTTGAGGGTTCGGGAGCAGTACTTC. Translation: CASSSLRVREQYF.